The next 18 T cell receptor beta chains were all read from a single sample in a study of regulatory T cells in long-lasting Graves disease. HTBI primers from iRepertoire and Arm-PCR of CDR3 regions yielded the TCR beta libraries. Via MiXCR, TCRdb re-called the multiplex PCR reads, giving one row per CDR3 protein. The sample gives approximately 440,000 distinct CDR3 sequences, roughly a quarter of which show up once; around 24% is in the top ten. The sample's time point: persistent/refractory GD, antithyroid drugs over 5 years with positive TRAb. The TCR library was prepared using RNA isolated from PBMCs. Sequencing used peripheral blood mononuclear cells (PBMCs), obtained when the disease was refractory, from a patient treated with antithyroid drugs. These receptors all stem from a female donor with Graves disease.

This clonotype has just a few counts. The rearrangement uses TRBV2 and TRBJ1-3, with unresolved D. Germline CDR1 reads SNHLY; CDR2 reads FYNNEI. V shed 3 bases and J shed 4 bases, with 10 bases lying between them. The CDR3 sequence is 14 residues long. The DNA of the CDR3 is TGTGCCAGCAGTGAGGGCCAACTCGGAAACACCATATATTTT. The encoded protein is CASSEGQLGNTIYF.

This clonotype was counted at least ten times. The junction departs from the called germline gene at one end, perhaps through a read error. The genes are TRBV5-1 and TRBJ1-1; no reliable D call. The CDR3 consists of 14 residues. From germline, CDR1 is SGHRS and CDR2 YFSETQ. CDR3 DNA sequence: TGTGCCAGCAGCTTAGGCAACGGGGACACTGAAGCTTTCTTT. It encodes CASSLGNGDTEAFF.

Many counts were recorded for this clonotype. The chain carries TRBV28 and TRBJ1-5; 8 nucleotides align to TRBD1. The CDR3 consists of 15 residues. With 7 bases clipped from V and 6 bases from J, the junction kept 11 bases outside the gene matches. From germline, CDR1 is MDHEN and CDR2 SYDVKM. This CDR3 is CASITGDRTSQPQHF. Written as DNA, the CDR3 is TGTGCCAGCATTACGGGGGACAGGACCTCTCAGCCCCAGCATTTT.

The J gene is TRBJ2-5, the V gene TRBV20-1, with 11 bases that match TRBD2. The germline CDR1 and CDR2 sequences are DFQATT and SNEGSKA (reference sequence). V lost 8 bases and J lost 6; bases outside the gene matches: 8. The CDR3 covers 13 residues. CDR3 nucleotides: TGCAGTCCAACTAGCGGGAGTGGTAAGACCCAGTACTTC. Translating it yields CSPTSGSGKTQYF.

The V and J genes are TRBV19 and TRBJ1-1, with 8 bases identical to TRBD1. The germline V gene has CDR1 LNHDA and CDR2 SQIVND (reference sequence). This CDR3 contains 14 residues. V gave up 4 bases and J gave up 4 bases; unmatched junction bases: 5. The CDR3 region is CASSRTGRTTEAFF. In DNA form, the CDR3 reads TGTGCCAGTAGTAGGACAGGGCGTACCACTGAAGCTTTCTTT.

The chain recombines TRBV10-3 with TRBJ2-5; D is unclear. The CDR3 covers 14 residues. The V and J ends lost 3 bases and 4 bases respectively, with 12 bases between them. Germline CDR1 is ENHRY and CDR2 is SYGVKD. The CDR3 loop reads CAISEGLPRETQYF. The CDR3 coding sequence is TGTGCCATCAGTGAAGGTTTACCCCGAGAGACCCAGTACTTC.

This sequence joins TRBV4-2 and TRBJ2-7, with 7 bases fitting TRBD1. Germline V CDR1 and CDR2: LGHNA, YNFKEQ. Trimming removed 2 bases from V and 0 bases from J; junction bases left unmatched: 7. The CDR3 totals 16 residues. The CDR3 loop reads CASSQTQGQFSYEQYF. The CDR3 coding sequence is TGTGCCAGCAGCCAAACCCAGGGACAGTTCTCCTACGAGCAGTACTTC.

This clonotype has a handful of counts. The V and J genes are TRBV7-3 and TRBJ1-1; D remains unclear. CDR1 and CDR2 (germline): SGHTA, FQGTGA. The CDR3 loop spans 15 amino acids. V dropped 3 bases and J dropped 1 base, with 12 bases sitting between them. The CDR3 sequence: CASSLIRLANTEAFF. The CDR3 bases are TGTGCCAGCAGCTTGATCCGGCTGGCGAACACTGAAGCTTTCTTT.

This clonotype was seen ten or more times. The rearrangement uses TRBV12-3 or TRBV12-4 and TRBJ2-5; weak D call: TRBD1 (5 bases). The ends were cut back, 3 bases at V and 4 bases at J, with 9 bases in the middle. This CDR3 is built from 13 residues. As DNA, the CDR3 is TGTGCCAGCAGTTTCTGGCAGGGAGAGACCCAGTACTTC. This encodes CASSFWQGETQYF.

This rearrangement joins TRBV5-5 to TRBJ1-6, with D unclear. The CDR3 spans 16 residues. Germline CDR1 and CDR2: SGHKS and YYEKEE (reference sequence). The V gene lost 4 bases and the J gene lost 0 bases, with 11 bases spanning the gap. This chain's CDR3 is CASSKDSSSYNSPLHF. The CDR3 nucleotides read TGTGCCAGCAGCAAGGACTCCAGCTCCTATAATTCACCCCTCCACTTT.

This clonotype was seen repeatedly, ten times or more. This chain joins TRBV2 and TRBJ1-4; TRBD1 might be the D (5 bases). CDR1 SNHLY and CDR2 FYNNEI come from the germline V gene. The CDR3 consists of 15 residues. Trimming left V 6 bases short and J 0 bases short, with 11 bases between. The CDR3 DNA sequence: TGTGCCAGCAGATCCGGGACCACAACTAATGAAAAACTGTTTTTT. It specifies CASRSGTTTNEKLFF.

This clonotype showed up many times. The V call is TRBV15, the J call TRBJ1-2, with TRBD1 matching 8 bases. CDR1 is LNHNV, CDR2 YYDKDF, per germline (reference sequence). Trimming at V came to 6 bases and at J to 8 bases, leaving 17 bases not matched to a gene. The CDR3 covers 16 residues. The CDR3 nucleotides read TGTGCCACCAGTGGAGGGACAGGCCAATTTTTAGAAGGCTACACCTTC. This translates into CATSGGTGQFLEGYTF.

This clonotype was picked up a small number of times. This chain uses TRBV14 with TRBJ2-7; 12 bases agree with TRBD1. Germline V gene sequence: CDR1 SGHDN, CDR2 FVKESK. With V trimmed by 5 bases and J by 3 bases, 11 bases remained unmatched. CDR3 length: 17 residues. CDR3 nucleotide sequence: TGTGCCAGCAGCAGGGACAGGGGGCAGGGTCGGAGCTACGAGCAGTACTTC. Translated: CASSRDRGQGRSYEQYF.

There are a few counts of this clonotype. This rearrangement joins TRBV28 to TRBJ2-7, with 7 bases fitting TRBD2. This CDR3 has 14 amino acids. Germline loops: CDR1 MDHEN, CDR2 SYDVKM. J was trimmed by 2 bases and V by 7 bases; bases with no gene match: 8. The CDR3 DNA follows: TGTGCCAGCAATTTGGCGGGGGTGCCCTACGAGCAGTACTTC. Translating it yields CASNLAGVPYEQYF.

This clonotype appeared a few times. One junction end does not reproduce the germline sequence, and a read error may be involved. The chain recombines TRBV5-1 with TRBJ1-1; no clear D. This CDR3 is 15 amino acids long. The V gene's germline CDR1 is SGHRS and CDR2 YFSETQ. The CDR3 bases are TGTGCCAGCAGCTTGAAGAGAATAGGGAACACTGAAGCTTTCTTT. Its translation is CASSLKRIGNTEAFF.

This clonotype was seen more than once but under ten times. The rearrangement joins TRBV7-8 to TRBJ1-4, with D perhaps matching TRBD1 (6 bases). Between the trimmed V and J ends, which lost 1 base and 11 bases, there was a span of 29 bases. The CDR3 is made up of 19 amino acids. Germline CDR1 and CDR2: SGHVS and FQNEAQ. CDR3 sequence reads: CASSLEQTGLKRDGGKLFF. Written as DNA, the CDR3 is TGTGCCAGCAGCTTAGAACAGACAGGACTCAAACGGGACGGGGGGAAACTGTTTTTT.

This clonotype came up many times. The genes are TRBV7-2 and TRBJ2-6; D is perhaps TRBD1 (5 bases). Trimming stripped 4 bases from V and 4 bases from J, with 11 bases between. CDR3 length: 15 amino acids. Germline V gene lookup returns CDR1 SGHTA and CDR2 FQGNSA. Here the CDR3 reads CASSYQGSGANVLTF. DNA of the CDR3: TGTGCCAGCAGCTATCAGGGTTCGGGGGCCAACGTCCTGACTTTC. The variable domain in full, with the rest retrieved from reference TRBV7-2 and TRBJ2-6, is GAGVSQSPSNKVTEKGKDVELRCDPISGHTALYWYRQSLGQGLEFLIYFQGNSAPDKSGLPSDRFSAERTGGSVSTLTIQRTQQEDSAVYLCASSYQGSGANVLTFGAGSRLTVL.

This clonotype was recorded at least ten times. V and J are TRBV28 and TRBJ2-7; D gene unclear. CDR3 length equals 13 residues. With 6 bases removed from V and 3 bases from J, the gap between germline ends came to 12 bases. The germline V gene encodes CDR1 MDHEN and CDR2 SYDVKM. CDR3 nucleotide sequence: TGTGCCAGCAGGCCGGGCCCCTACTACGAGCAGTACTTC. It encodes CASRPGPYYEQYF. Full variable domain (rest looked up from reference TRBV28 and TRBJ2-7): DVKVTQSSRYLVKRTGEKVFLECVQDMDHENMFWYRQDPGLGLRLIYFSYDVKMKEKGDIPEGYSVSREKKERFSLILESASTNQTSMYLCASRPGPYYEQYFGPGTRLTVT.